This T cell receptor (beta chain) was identified during a study of blood T cell repertoires in COVID-19 (dated by TCRdb to between 2020 and 2021). Concerning the study at large: Samples from collaborators originated in the United States, Italy and Spain and spanned both the acute and convalescent phases of COVID-19. The dataset comprised deeply sampled blood TCRbeta repertoires from subjects exposed to, actively infected with, or recovered from COVID-19. A freely available public database, intended as a resource for researchers studying the immune response to SARS-CoV-2, is where the repertoires were released. Nearly every sample came with metadata listing a de-identified subject ID, COVID-19 status, age in years and sex. HLA class I and class II types, where available, came from metadata supplied by the sample provider rather than from assay-based typing. Samples were obtained from the ongoing ImmuneRACE study (first 160 participants) and from roughly 1,300 subjects provided by 6 global collaborators. The material from the prospective study consisted of cDNA or gDNA derived from T cells, B-cell-depleted T cells, or PBMCs. Points the paper makes about the study in general: How much clinical and demographic metadata was included differed by source and by participant, and the metadata was provided uncurated.

TCRbeta CDR3 regions were amplified from genomic DNA by means of the immunoSEQ Assay, a bias-controlled multiplex PCR. As for the authors' bioinformatics: Nucleated cell counts per sample were estimated from amplification of reference gene primers within the assay. To quantify the absolute abundance of each unique TCRbeta CDR3 rearrangement, sequence reads were collapsed and filtered. For each sample, productive Simpson clonality was calculated as the square root of Simpson's diversity index over productive rearrangements. In its TCRdb copy, this immuneACCESS table keeps in-frame sequences only and misses some clones. Where compared with another copy, unresolved V genes explain less than half of these, and the others have no known cause. The V and J calls and the clone size are those of that table, but D and trimming were determined from the DNA. The sample records over 600,000 clones, 85% to 90% of which are singletons. 0.2% to 0.3% of the sample is in the top ten clones.

Details on this clone: Its recognized antigen is unknown. No quality values exist for individual bases; no much larger clone is one base distant.

CDR1 and CDR2 are drawn from the germline V gene: SGHTA, FQGTGA. From V the trimming removes 1 base and from J it removes 5 bases, while the gene matches leave 6 bases of the junction unaccounted for. CDR3 length: 16 amino acids, cysteine to phenylalanine. The kept DNA is CDR3 alone, 48 bases in frame from the first base. The collaborating institutions used their own protocols to collect whole blood in K2EDTA tubes. Collaborator samples were shipped for TCRbeta analysis as frozen whole blood, isolated PBMCs, or DNA extracted from either sample type. Recombination connected TRBV7-3 to TRBJ2-1; 9 junctional bases match TRBD2. Source material: peripheral blood. The clonotype originates from a woman aged 18-29 years with acute or convalescent COVID-19. The CDR3 protein is CASSLMSGGINNEQFF. At the DNA level, the sequence is TGTGCCAGCAGCTTAATGAGCGGGGGGATAAACAATGAGCAGTTCTTC.